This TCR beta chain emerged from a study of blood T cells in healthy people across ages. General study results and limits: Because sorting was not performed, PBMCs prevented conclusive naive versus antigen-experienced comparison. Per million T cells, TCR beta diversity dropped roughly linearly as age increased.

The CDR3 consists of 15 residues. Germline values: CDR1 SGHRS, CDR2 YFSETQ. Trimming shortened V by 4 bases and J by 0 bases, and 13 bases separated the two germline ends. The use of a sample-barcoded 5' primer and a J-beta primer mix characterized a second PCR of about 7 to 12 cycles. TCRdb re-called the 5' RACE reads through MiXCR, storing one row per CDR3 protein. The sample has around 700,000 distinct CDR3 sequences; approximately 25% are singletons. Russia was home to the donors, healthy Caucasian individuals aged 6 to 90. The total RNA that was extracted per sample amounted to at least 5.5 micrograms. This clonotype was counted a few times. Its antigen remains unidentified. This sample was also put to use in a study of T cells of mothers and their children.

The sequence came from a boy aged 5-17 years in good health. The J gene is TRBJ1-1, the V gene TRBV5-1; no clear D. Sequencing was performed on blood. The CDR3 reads CASSLGKGLNTEAFF. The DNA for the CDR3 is TGCGCCAGCAGCCTTGGGAAAGGGTTGAACACTGAAGCTTTCTTT.